These T cell receptor beta chains were read from a single sample in a study of early T cells in non-severe SARS-CoV-2 infection. MiXCR, run by TCRdb on the 5' RACE reads, gives a single entry per CDR3 protein. The table shows over 100,000 distinct CDR3 sequences, with 10% to 15% occurring only once. The sequencing sample was made of whole blood. The source is an adult who was a healthcare worker with PCR-confirmed SARS-CoV-2 infection or an uninfected control (not recorded which). CDR3s leave out the opening cysteine and the closing phenylalanine or tryptophan. The D gene is left open where the match is weak.

- | TRBV2 | ASREFGDDEQF
- | TRBV14 | ASSQWHPRVRRQETQY
- | TRBV5-6 | ASSWFTQGNYGYT
TRBD1 | TRBV20-1 | SAARGHIQY
- | TRBV19 | ASSDPNTGELF
- | TRBV20-1 | SANEGGLGYEQY
TRBD2 | TRBV4-1 | ASAGTSDYEQY
- | TRBV29-1 | SVAGILTDTQY
TRBD2 | TRBV10-1 | ASSVLAGGRDTQY
- | TRBV4-1 | ASSHPSEGGAKNIQY
- | TRBV29-1 | SVNLQSRGYNEQF
- | TRBV6-5 | ASGTGNYGYT
- | TRBV7-3 | ASSLDQGGEQY
TRBD2 | TRBV6-5 | ASSIAGSYEQY
TRBD1 | TRBV12-3/TRBV12-4 | ASSPQGNSPLH
- | TRBV4-3 | ASSIQAGGSRGYT
- | TRBV24-1 | ATSDFSSTDTQY
TRBD2 | TRBV28 | ASLIKPRLALYNEQF
- | TRBV12-3/TRBV12-4 | ASSLFGAGSGNTIY
- | TRBV4-1 | ASSQEVRRFETQY
- | TRBV6-2/TRBV6-3 | ASTTGGAYEQY
- | TRBV9 | ASSVGQTYEQY
- | TRBV7-3 | ASSLTVGTFNEQY
TRBD2 | TRBV12-3/TRBV12-4 | ASSPGLVHNEQF
TRBD1 | TRBV7-9 | ASSLGSGQGTETQY
- | TRBV9 | ASSVDEGYGYT
TRBD1 | TRBV10-3 | AIREDRPNSPLH
- | TRBV29-1 | SVLPRDRNYEQY
TRBD2 | TRBV4-3 | ASSLGAAGVYEQY
TRBD1 | TRBV18 | ASSPRSQGANTGELF
TRBD2 | TRBV28 | ASSLTSGREGQY
TRBD1 | TRBV10-3 | AISSRTGKNSYEQY
TRBD1 | TRBV5-1 | ASSLQGRRAEAF
- | TRBV28 | ASSVSLGAYEQY
- | TRBV3-1 | ASSERDHRGYT
- | TRBV28 | ASSPLEQETQY
- | TRBV28 | ASNRRGARSGNTIY
TRBD2 | TRBV7-9 | ASSPAVAGTDTQY
- | TRBV28 | ASRSRGRELYEKLF
- | TRBV4-1 | ASSQDGRQGLGEQF
TRBD2 | TRBV20-1 | SADGREGHGTDTQY
TRBD1 | TRBV15 | ATSRDRDSSYNEQF
- | TRBV29-1 | SVQDSPNTEAF
- | TRBV9 | ASSVDAFNEKLF
- | TRBV12-3/TRBV12-4 | ASSFRGYETQY
- | TRBV3-1 | ASSQEARLAEQF
- | TRBV5-1 | ASSLDGRTGVNNYGYT
TRBD1 | TRBV4-1 | ASSQDDRAMIREQF
- | TRBV11-3 | ASSLTATYEQY
- | TRBV12-2 | ASRLVVSLGKPHEQY
TRBD2 | TRBV6-5 | ASRSPGLANTGELF
- | TRBV11-3 | ASSRSRFWNEQF
- | TRBV29-1 | SVDPPGIETQY
- | TRBV11-2 | ASSLHTYEQY